This T cell receptor (beta chain) came from a study of blood T cells in healthy people across ages. Overall study findings and caveats: Donor CMV status was unknown, possibly confounding expanded clonotype changes.

This clonotype was detected ten times or more. Its target is unknown. The draw of peripheral blood yielded roughly 10 milliliters from each donor. Each sample used at least 6 million PBMCs. Samples each had at least 5.5 micrograms of total RNA extracted. A second about 7 to 12 cycle PCR used barcoded and J-beta primers. MiXCR, applied by TCRdb to the 5' RACE reads, yields one record per CDR3 protein. This sample yields roughly 900,000 distinct CDR3 sequences, of which under 30% are seen a single time; 15% to 20% belongs to the top ten. Sequenced input: blood. The origin of this receptor is a woman of 80 years or more in good health.

CDR3 DNA: TGTGCCAGCAGCGGACTACCCTACAATGAGCAGTTCTTC. Its translation is CASSGLPYNEQFF. The chain combines TRBV6-2 or TRBV6-3 with TRBJ2-1; D perhaps matches TRBD2 (6 bases). The V gene lost 6 bases and the J gene lost 2 bases, with 8 bases spanning the gap. The CDR3 has 13 amino acids. CDR1 and CDR2 from the germline V gene are MNHEY and SVGEGT.